Listed here are 27 T cell receptor beta chains from one sample, sequenced in a study of Ad26.COV2.S vaccination and SARS-CoV-2 variants. Repertoires were generated with immunoSEQ multiplex PCR, while TCRdb's copy carries only in-frame clones and drops some. The data hold 510,000 or so clones, with 87% observed a single time. Treatment given: about 20 received Ad26.COV2.S at low or high dose, single or two shots; several received placebo; per-sample allocation not given. Material that was analyzed had been drawn on day 63 after the first vaccine or placebo injection. This specimen was peripheral blood, taken in a trial of Ad26.COV2.S vaccine versus placebo. Receptors originate from a person aged 18 to 59 who received the Ad26.COV2.S COVID-19 vaccine or a placebo.

The chain couples TRBV6-1 to TRBJ2-7, with 8 positions matching TRBD1. Per germline, CDR1 MNHNS and CDR2 SASEGT. V trimming: 2 bases; J trimming: 9 bases; junction bases outside the gene matches: 12. This CDR3 is 15 amino acids long. CDR3: CASSERSDRATWQYF. The CDR3 region has the DNA TGTGCCAGCAGTGAACGTTCGGACAGGGCGACTTGGCAGTACTTC.

The chain links TRBV21-1 to TRBJ2-3; TRBD1, the D gene given by the table, was not confirmed from the DNA. TRBV21-1 is marked as a pseudogene. CDR3 size: 16 residues. CDR3 sequence reads: CASSKAQGPGTDTQYF. In DNA form, the CDR3 reads TGTGCCAGCAGCAAAGCGCAGGGGCCTGGCACAGATACGCAGTATTTT.

In its sample, this clone was seen a few times. The chain joins TRBV7-2 to TRBJ2-1, with D perhaps matching TRBD2 (6 bases). V was clipped by 5 bases and J by 13 bases, with 12 bases between them. This CDR3 spans 11 amino acids. Germline-derived CDR1 and CDR2 are SGHTA and FQGNSA. As DNA, the CDR3 is TGTGCCAGCAGCCTCCGGGACTCACAGTTCTTC. Residues: CASSLRDSQFF.

The chain carries TRBV10-3 and TRBJ1-3; D not resolved. The CDR3 totals 15 residues. The germline V gene has CDR1 ENHRY and CDR2 SYGVKD. Between the trimmed V and J ends, which lost 0 bases and 3 bases, there was a span of 9 bases. The CDR3 region is CAISESRVLGNTIYF. Written as DNA, the CDR3 is TGTGCCATCAGTGAGTCGAGGGTTCTTGGAAACACCATATATTTT.

V is TRBV2 and J is TRBJ1-6; 9 positions match TRBD1. The V segment lost 6 bases and the J segment 2 bases; nucleotides outside the gene matches: 5. This CDR3 is built from 16 residues. In germline, CDR1 is SNHLY, CDR2 FYNNEI. CDR3 region: CASRDTGGAYNSPLHF. The CDR3, as DNA: TGTGCCAGCAGGGATACAGGGGGCGCCTATAATTCACCCCTCCACTTT.

This clone appeared a few times. The chain uses TRBV7-8 and TRBJ2-7, with 8 nucleotides matching TRBD1. The CDR3 consists of 16 residues. Germline values: CDR1 SGHVS, CDR2 FQNEAQ. J was trimmed by 4 bases and V by 3 bases; bases with no gene match: 11. This CDR3 reads CASSLGALTGDYEQYF. The CDR3 nucleotides read TGTGCCAGCAGCTTGGGGGCCTTGACAGGGGATTACGAGCAGTACTTC.

This chain joins TRBV9 and TRBJ2-5, with 12 bases fitting TRBD2. CDR3 length equals 17 residues. Germline loops: CDR1 SGDLS, CDR2 YYNGEE. V shed 0 bases, J shed 1 base, and the junction held 4 bases outside the gene matches. CDR3 coding DNA: TGTGCCAGCAGCGTAGGGGCTAGCGGGAGGGCCCAAGAGACCCAGTACTTC. This sequence encodes CASSVGASGRAQETQYF.

The V call is TRBV4-2, the J call TRBJ1-1; no firm D call. The ends were cut back, 0 bases at V and 7 bases at J, with 3 bases in the middle. The CDR3 is made up of 11 amino acids. Germline loops: CDR1 LGHNA, CDR2 YNFKEQ. The CDR3 DNA is TGTGCCAGCAGCCAAGATCGTGAAGCTTTCTTT. As protein: CASSQDREAFF.

This clone was seen more than once but under ten times. The rearrangement joins TRBV5-1 to TRBJ1-6, with 7 positions matching TRBD1. The CDR3 totals 14 residues. V lost 0 bases and J lost 10; bases outside the gene matches: 4. Germline loops: CDR1 SGHRS, CDR2 YFSETQ. CDR3 sequence: CASSLETGLSPLHF. The DNA for the CDR3 is TGCGCCAGCAGCTTGGAGACAGGGCTGTCACCCCTCCACTTT.

This sequence joins TRBV15 and TRBJ2-1; D might be TRBD1 (5 bases). The V gene lost 0 bases and the J gene lost 1 base, with 7 bases spanning the gap. The CDR3 runs to 15 residues. Germline lookup yields CDR1 LNHNV and CDR2 YYDKDF (reference sequence). CDR3 sequence: CATSRERTSYNEQFF. Written as DNA, the CDR3 is TGTGCCACCAGCAGAGAAAGGACATCCTACAATGAGCAGTTCTTC.

This rearrangement joins TRBV18 to TRBJ2-1, with D unresolved. The CDR3 loop spans 12 amino acids. The germline V gene encodes CDR1 KGHSH and CDR2 LQKENI. Trimming stripped 3 bases from V and 10 bases from J, with 10 bases between. CDR3 residues: CASSPGPREQFF. CDR3 DNA sequence: TGTGCCAGCTCACCGGGCCCGAGGGAGCAGTTCTTC.

The chain joins TRBV18 to TRBJ2-2; D not resolved. CDR1 is KGHSH, CDR2 LQKENI, per germline. This CDR3 comprises 13 residues. V was shortened by 6 bases and J by 0 bases, with 5 bases between the two germline ends. For the CDR3, the DNA is TGTGCCAGCTCGGTAACGAACACCGGGGAGCTGTTTTTT. Encoded protein: CASSVTNTGELFF.

This sequence joins TRBV7-2 and TRBJ2-2; D possibly corresponds to TRBD1 (5 bases). V dropped 1 base and J dropped 6 bases, with 15 bases sitting between them. Germline-derived CDR1 and CDR2 are SGHTA and FQGNSA. This CDR3 region has 16 residues. The CDR3, as DNA: TGTGCCAGCAGCTTAGTGGGGCCACAAAGGTCCGGGGAGCTGTTTTTT. Residues: CASSLVGPQRSGELFF.

About this clone itself: This sample includes further DNA sequences coding for the same CDR3. The rearrangement joins TRBV30 to TRBJ1-3, with TRBD1 matching 7 bases. CDR3 length equals 12 residues. Germline loops: CDR1 GTSNPN, CDR2 SVGIG (reference sequence). Trimming cost V 6 bases and J 4 bases; bases outside gene matches: 3. The DNA of the CDR3 is TGTGCCTGCCCGGGACAGGGAAACACCATATATTTT. Translation gives CACPGQGNTIYF.

J is TRBJ2-4 and V is TRBV30, with 8 bases matching TRBD1. The length of the CDR3 is 12 residues. Germline-derived CDR1 and CDR2 are GTSNPN and SVGIG (reference sequence). The V and J ends lost 7 bases and 3 bases, in that order; junction bases with no gene match: 2. The CDR3 DNA sequence: TGTGCCTCCGACAGGGGCAAAAACATTCAGTACTTC. The encoded protein is CASDRGKNIQYF. Full variable domain (missing parts from reference TRBV30 and TRBJ2-4): SQTIHQWPATLVQPVGSPLSLECTVEGTSNPNLYWYRQAAGRGLQLLFYSVGIGQISSEVPQNLSASRPQDRQFILSSKKLLLSDSGFYLCASDRGKNIQYFGAGTRLSVL.

The chain uses TRBV19 and TRBJ2-1; 7 bases agree with TRBD2. Per germline, CDR1 LNHDA and CDR2 SQIVND (reference sequence). V lost 5 bases and J lost 0; bases outside the gene matches: 16. The CDR3 spans 19 residues. CDR3 sequence reads: CASSSGVAGTPSSYNEQFF. DNA for the CDR3: TGTGCCAGTAGTTCCGGGGTAGCGGGTACTCCTTCCTCCTACAATGAGCAGTTCTTC.

Here the CDR3 reads CASSRQGGSRYTF. CDR3 bases: TGTGCCAGCAGTCGGCAGGGGGGATCGCGCTACACCTTC. V usage is TRBV6-5 and J usage is TRBJ1-2; TRBD1 aligns across 7 bases. There are 13 residues in the CDR3. Germline V lookup: CDR1 MNHEY, CDR2 SVGAGI. After removal of 5 bases from V and 9 bases from J, the junction contained 9 bases not matched to a gene.

Here the CDR3 reads CASTSLFPYGYTF. DNA for the CDR3: TGTGCCAGCACCAGTCTATTTCCCTATGGCTACACCTTC. The V gene is TRBV28, the J gene TRBJ1-2; D not resolved. Germline V gene lookup returns CDR1 MDHEN and CDR2 SYDVKM. This CDR3 region has 13 residues. Deletions cut 7 bases from V and 4 bases from J, with 13 bases between.

The V gene is TRBV28, the J gene TRBJ1-2; 7 bases align to TRBD1. The V segment lost 7 bases and the J segment 8 bases; nucleotides outside the gene matches: 13. Germline values: CDR1 MDHEN, CDR2 SYDVKM. The CDR3 is made up of 14 amino acids. The CDR3 coding sequence is TGTGCCAGCATTGGTCCGGGACAGCCTGGGGGCTACACCTTC. This gives the protein CASIGPGQPGGYTF.

In its sample, this clone was seen once. The V and J genes are TRBV28 and TRBJ1-2; D perhaps matches TRBD1 (6 bases). The CDR3 length is 14 residues. Trimming removed 3 bases from V and 2 bases from J, with 10 bases in between. The germline CDR1 and CDR2 sequences are MDHEN and SYDVKM. CDR3 sequence reads: CASSFLQGNYGYTF. In DNA, the CDR3 is TGTGCCAGCAGTTTCCTACAGGGAAACTATGGCTACACCTTC.

The chain employs TRBV7-2 and TRBJ1-1, with no clear D. Germline V gene sequence: CDR1 SGHTA, CDR2 FQGNSA. V was shortened by 4 bases and J by 4 bases, with 10 bases between the two germline ends. The CDR3 totals 13 residues. CDR3 protein: CASSSQTPTEAFF. In nucleotides, the CDR3 is TGTGCCAGCAGCTCCCAGACCCCCACTGAAGCTTTCTTT. Based on the CDR3 plus reference TRBV7-2 and TRBJ1-1, the full variable domain is GAGVSQSPSNKVTEKGKDVELRCDPISGHTALYWYRQSLGQGLEFLIYFQGNSAPDKSGLPSDRFSAERTGGSVSTLTIQRTQQEDSAVYLCASSSQTPTEAFFGQGTRLTVV.

Notes on this clone: The same CDR3 also results from other DNA sequences found in this sample. The gene calls are TRBV20-1 and TRBJ2-5, with 9 nucleotides matching TRBD2. The V segment lost 5 bases and the J segment 5 bases; nucleotides outside the gene matches: 0. Germline loops: CDR1 DFQATT, CDR2 SNEGSKA (reference sequence). This CDR3 contains 11 residues. The CDR3 region has the DNA TGCAGTGCTGCGGGGGGGGAGACCCAGTACTTC. This encodes CSAAGGETQYF.

V usage is TRBV23-1 and J usage is TRBJ2-2; 10 nucleotides match TRBD1. TRBV23-1 is an open reading frame whose function is uncertain. After removal of 4 bases from V and 7 bases from J, the junction contained 3 bases not matched to a gene. The CDR3 contains 14 residues. CDR3 amino acids: CASSRDRGIGELFF. DNA for the CDR3: TGCGCCAGCAGTCGGGACAGGGGTATCGGGGAGCTGTTTTTT.

The CDR3 DNA reads as TGTGCCAGCAGTTACGAGGGCAGACAACTGTTTTTT. Protein product: CASSYEGRQLFF. The V gene is TRBV6-2 or TRBV6-3, the J gene TRBJ1-4; D remains ambiguous. Germline V gene sequence: CDR1 MNHEY, CDR2 SVGEGT. CDR3 length equals 12 residues. V was cut by 2 bases and J by 12 bases, with 10 bases left in between.

This sequence joins TRBV15 and TRBJ1-1; D is perhaps TRBD1 (5 bases). The ends were cut back, 0 bases at V and 11 bases at J, with 10 bases in the middle. In germline, CDR1 is LNHNV, CDR2 YYDKDF (reference sequence). This CDR3 has 12 amino acids. CDR3 in amino acids: CATSRDTGWAFF. In nucleotides, the CDR3 is TGTGCCACCAGCAGAGATACAGGCTGGGCTTTCTTT.

This clone was observed a single time. The V and J genes are TRBV4-3 and TRBJ2-3; D might be TRBD2 (6 bases). Trimming left V 3 bases short and J 3 bases short, with 13 bases between. CDR3 length: 15 amino acids. Per germline, CDR1 LGHNA and CDR2 YSLEER. This CDR3 is CASSQGPSDTDTQYF. The CDR3 nucleotides are TGCGCCAGCAGCCAGGGCCCTAGCGATACAGATACGCAGTATTTT.

This clone was detected only once. The chain has TRBV7-8 and TRBJ1-2; no clear D. With 2 bases removed from V and 0 bases from J, the gap between germline ends came to 10 bases. Germline CDR1 reads SGHVS; CDR2 reads FQNEAQ. The CDR3 is made up of 15 amino acids. Written as DNA, the CDR3 is TGTGCCAGCAGCTTATTAGCAAATACTAACTATGGCTACACCTTC. This codes for CASSLLANTNYGYTF.